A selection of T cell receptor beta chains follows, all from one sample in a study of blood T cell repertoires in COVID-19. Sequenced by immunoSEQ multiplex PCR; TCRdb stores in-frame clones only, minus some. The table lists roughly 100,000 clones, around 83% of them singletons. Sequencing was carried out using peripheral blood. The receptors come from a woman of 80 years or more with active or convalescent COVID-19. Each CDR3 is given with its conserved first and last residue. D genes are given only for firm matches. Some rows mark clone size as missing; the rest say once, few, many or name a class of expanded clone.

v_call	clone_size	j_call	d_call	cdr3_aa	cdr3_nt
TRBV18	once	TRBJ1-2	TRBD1	CASSPGDRAYGYTF	TGTGCCAGCTCACCCGGAGACAGGGCCTATGGCTACACCTTC
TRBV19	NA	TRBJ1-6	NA	CASRETNGGSPLHF	TGTGCCAGTAGGGAGACCAACGGGGGTTCACCCCTCCACTTT
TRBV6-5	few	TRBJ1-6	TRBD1	CASRPGTDNSPLHF	TGTGCCAGCAGGCCCGGGACAGATAATTCACCCCTCCACTTT
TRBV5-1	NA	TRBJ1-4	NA	CASSWGSGAHNEKLFF	TGCGCCAGCAGCTGGGGTTCAGGGGCCCATAATGAAAAACTGTTTTTT
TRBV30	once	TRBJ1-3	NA	CAWSHSSGNTIYF	TGTGCCTGGAGTCACTCCTCTGGAAACACCATATATTTT
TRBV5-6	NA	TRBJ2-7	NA	CASSLGRASYEQYF	TGTGCCAGCAGCTTGGGGAGGGCTTCCTACGAGCAGTACTTC
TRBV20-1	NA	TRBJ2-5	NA	CSASRGGETQYF	TGCAGTGCTAGTAGGGGAGGAGAGACCCAGTACTTC
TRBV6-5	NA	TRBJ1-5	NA	CASSYFGTGNQPQHF	TGTGCCAGCAGTTACTTCGGTACAGGCAATCAGCCCCAGCATTTT
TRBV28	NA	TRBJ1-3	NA	CASSSTANSGNTIYF	TGTGCCAGCAGTTCGACAGCCAACTCTGGAAACACCATATATTTT
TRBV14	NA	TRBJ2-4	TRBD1	CASQGQGWDIQYF	TGTGCCAGCCAGGGACAGGGTTGGGACATTCAGTACTTC
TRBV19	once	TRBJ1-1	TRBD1	CASSTAGQGTEAFF	TGTGCCAGTAGTACCGCGGGACAGGGGACTGAAGCTTTCTTT